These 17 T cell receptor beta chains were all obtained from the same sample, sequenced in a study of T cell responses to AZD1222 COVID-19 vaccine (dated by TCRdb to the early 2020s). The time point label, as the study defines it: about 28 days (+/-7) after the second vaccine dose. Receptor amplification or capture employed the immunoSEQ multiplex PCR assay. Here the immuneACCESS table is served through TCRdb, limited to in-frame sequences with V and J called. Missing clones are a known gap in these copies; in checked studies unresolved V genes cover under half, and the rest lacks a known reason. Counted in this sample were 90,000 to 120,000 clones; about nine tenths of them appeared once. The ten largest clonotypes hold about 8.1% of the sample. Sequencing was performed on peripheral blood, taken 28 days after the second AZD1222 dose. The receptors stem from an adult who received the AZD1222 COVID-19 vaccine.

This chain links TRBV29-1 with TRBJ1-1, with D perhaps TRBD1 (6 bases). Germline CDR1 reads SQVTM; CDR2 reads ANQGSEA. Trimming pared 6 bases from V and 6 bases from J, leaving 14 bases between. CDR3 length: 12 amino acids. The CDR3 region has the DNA TGCAGCGTAGGGGGGGAAAGGGCTGAAGCTTTCTTT. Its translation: CSVGGERAEAFF.

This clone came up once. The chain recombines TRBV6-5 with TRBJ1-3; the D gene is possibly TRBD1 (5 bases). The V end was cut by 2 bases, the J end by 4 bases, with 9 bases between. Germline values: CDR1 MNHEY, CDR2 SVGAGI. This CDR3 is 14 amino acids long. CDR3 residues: CASSYVAGGNTIYF. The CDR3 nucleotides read TGTGCCAGCAGTTACGTCGCAGGGGGAAACACCATATATTTT.

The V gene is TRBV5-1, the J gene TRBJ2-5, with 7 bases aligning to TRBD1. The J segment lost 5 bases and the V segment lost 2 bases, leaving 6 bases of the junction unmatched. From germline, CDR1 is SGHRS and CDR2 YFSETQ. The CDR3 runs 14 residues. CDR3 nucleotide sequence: TGCGCCAGCAGCTTCCGACAGGGTAGCGAGACCCAGTACTTC. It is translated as CASSFRQGSETQYF.

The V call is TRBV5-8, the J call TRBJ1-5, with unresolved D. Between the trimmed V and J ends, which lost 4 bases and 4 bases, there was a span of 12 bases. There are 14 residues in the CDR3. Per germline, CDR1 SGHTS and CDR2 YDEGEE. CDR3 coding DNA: TGTGCCAGCAGCGAGGACGGGTGGAATCAGCCCCAGCATTTT. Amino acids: CASSEDGWNQPQHF.

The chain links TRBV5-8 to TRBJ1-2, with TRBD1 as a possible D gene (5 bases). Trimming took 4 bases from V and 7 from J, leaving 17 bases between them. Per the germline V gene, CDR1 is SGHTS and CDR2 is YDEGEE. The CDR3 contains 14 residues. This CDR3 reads CASSPGPGVSGYTF. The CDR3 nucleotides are TGTGCCAGCAGCCCAGGACCGGGGGTTAGTGGCTACACCTTC.

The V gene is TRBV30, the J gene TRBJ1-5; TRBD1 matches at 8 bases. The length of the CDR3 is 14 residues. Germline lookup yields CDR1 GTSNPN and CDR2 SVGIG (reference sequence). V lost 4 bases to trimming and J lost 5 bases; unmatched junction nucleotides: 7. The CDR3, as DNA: TGTGCCTGGAACATGGACAGGGAAGATCAGCCCCAGCATTTT. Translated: CAWNMDREDQPQHF.

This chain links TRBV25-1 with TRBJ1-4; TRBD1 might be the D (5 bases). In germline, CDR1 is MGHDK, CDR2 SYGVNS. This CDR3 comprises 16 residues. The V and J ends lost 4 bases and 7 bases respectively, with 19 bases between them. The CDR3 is CASSAPTEPLSEKLFF. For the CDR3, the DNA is TGTGCCAGCAGTGCACCGACAGAGCCGCTTAGTGAAAAACTGTTTTTT. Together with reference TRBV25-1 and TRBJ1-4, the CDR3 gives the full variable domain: EADIYQTPRYLVIGTGKKITLECSQTMGHDKMYWYQQDPGMELHLIHYSYGVNSTEKGDLSSESTVSRIRTEHFPLTLESARPSHTSQYLCASSAPTEPLSEKLFFGSGTQLSVL.

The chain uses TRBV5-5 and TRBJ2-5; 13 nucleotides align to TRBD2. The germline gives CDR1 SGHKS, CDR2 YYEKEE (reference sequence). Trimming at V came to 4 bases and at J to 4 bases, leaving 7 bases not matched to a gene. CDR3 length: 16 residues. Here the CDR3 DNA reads TGTGCCAGCAGCCCCGGACTAGCGGGAGCCCCAGAGACCCAGTACTTC. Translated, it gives CASSPGLAGAPETQYF. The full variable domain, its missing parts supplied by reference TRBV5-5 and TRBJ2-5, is DAGVTQSPTHLIKTRGQQVTLRCSPISGHKSVSWYQQVLGQGPQFIFQYYEKEERGRGNFPDRFSARQFPNYSSELNVNALLLGDSALYLCASSPGLAGAPETQYFGPGTRLLVL.

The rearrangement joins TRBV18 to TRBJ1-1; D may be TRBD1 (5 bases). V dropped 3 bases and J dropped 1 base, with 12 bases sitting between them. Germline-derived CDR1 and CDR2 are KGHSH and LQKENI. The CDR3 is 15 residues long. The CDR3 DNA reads TGTGCCAGCTCACCGCGAGAGGGGACGAACACTGAAGCTTTCTTT. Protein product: CASSPREGTNTEAFF.

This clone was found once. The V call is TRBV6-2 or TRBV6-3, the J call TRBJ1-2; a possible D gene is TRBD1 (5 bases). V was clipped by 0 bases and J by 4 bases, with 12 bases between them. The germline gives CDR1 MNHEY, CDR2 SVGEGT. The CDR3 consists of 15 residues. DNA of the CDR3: TGTGCCAGCAGTTACTCGAGGGGTCCCCTCTATGGCTACACCTTC. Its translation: CASSYSRGPLYGYTF.

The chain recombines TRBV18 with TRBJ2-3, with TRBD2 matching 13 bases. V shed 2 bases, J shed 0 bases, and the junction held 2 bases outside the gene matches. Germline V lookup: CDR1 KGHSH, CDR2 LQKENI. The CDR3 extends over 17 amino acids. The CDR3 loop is CASSPGTSGISTDTQYF. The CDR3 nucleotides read TGTGCCAGCTCACCAGGGACTAGCGGGATTAGCACAGATACGCAGTATTTT.

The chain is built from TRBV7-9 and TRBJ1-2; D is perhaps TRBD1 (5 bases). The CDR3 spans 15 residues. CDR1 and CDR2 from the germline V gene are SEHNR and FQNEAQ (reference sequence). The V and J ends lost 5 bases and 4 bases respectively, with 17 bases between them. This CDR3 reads CASSAARDSFYGYTF. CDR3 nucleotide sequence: TGTGCCAGCAGCGCCGCCCGCGACAGTTTCTATGGCTACACCTTC.

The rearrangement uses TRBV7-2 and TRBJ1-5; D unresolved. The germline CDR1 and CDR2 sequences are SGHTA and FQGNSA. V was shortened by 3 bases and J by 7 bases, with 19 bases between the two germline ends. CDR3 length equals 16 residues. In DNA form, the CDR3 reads TGTGCCAGCAGCTTGACCTGGACGCCTCGGCAGCAGCCCCAGCATTTT. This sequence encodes CASSLTWTPRQQPQHF. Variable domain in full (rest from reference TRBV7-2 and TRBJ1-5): GAGVSQSPSNKVTEKGKDVELRCDPISGHTALYWYRQSLGQGLEFLIYFQGNSAPDKSGLPSDRFSAERTGGSVSTLTIQRTQQEDSAVYLCASSLTWTPRQQPQHFGDGTRLSIL.

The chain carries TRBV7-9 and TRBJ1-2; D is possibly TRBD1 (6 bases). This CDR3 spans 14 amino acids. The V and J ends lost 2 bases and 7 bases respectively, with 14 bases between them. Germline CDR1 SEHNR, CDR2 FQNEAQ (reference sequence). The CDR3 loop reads CASSLQGLRSGYTF. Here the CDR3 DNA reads TGTGCCAGCAGCTTACAGGGGCTCAGATCTGGCTACACCTTC.

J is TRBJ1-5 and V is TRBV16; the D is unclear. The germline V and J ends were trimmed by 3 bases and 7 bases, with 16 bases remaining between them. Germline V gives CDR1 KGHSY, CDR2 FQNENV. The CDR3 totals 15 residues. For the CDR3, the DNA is TGTGCCAGCAGCCAGGTTCGGCAGGCGGGGCAGCCCCAGCATTTT. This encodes CASSQVRQAGQPQHF.

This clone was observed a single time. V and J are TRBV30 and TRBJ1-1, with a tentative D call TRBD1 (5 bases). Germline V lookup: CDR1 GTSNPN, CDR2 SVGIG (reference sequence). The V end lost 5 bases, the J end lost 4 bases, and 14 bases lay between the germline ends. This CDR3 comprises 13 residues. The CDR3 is CAWGILGGTEAFF. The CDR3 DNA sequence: TGTGCCTGGGGCATATTGGGGGGCACTGAAGCTTTCTTT.

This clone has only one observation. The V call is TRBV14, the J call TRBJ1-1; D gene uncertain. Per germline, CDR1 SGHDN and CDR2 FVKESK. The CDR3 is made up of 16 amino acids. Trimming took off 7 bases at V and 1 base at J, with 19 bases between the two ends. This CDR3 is CASTDWVGGSNTEAFF. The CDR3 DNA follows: TGTGCCAGCACCGATTGGGTTGGTGGTTCGAACACTGAAGCTTTCTTT.